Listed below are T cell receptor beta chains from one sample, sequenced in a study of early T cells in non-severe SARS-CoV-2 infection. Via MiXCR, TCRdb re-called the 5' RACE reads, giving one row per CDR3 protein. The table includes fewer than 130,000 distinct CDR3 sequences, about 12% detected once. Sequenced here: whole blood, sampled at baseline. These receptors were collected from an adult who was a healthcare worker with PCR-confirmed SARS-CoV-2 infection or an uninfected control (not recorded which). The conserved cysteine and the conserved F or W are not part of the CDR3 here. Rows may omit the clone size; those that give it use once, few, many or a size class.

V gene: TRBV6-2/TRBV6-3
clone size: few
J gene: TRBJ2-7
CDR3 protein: ASSYSRRESYEQY

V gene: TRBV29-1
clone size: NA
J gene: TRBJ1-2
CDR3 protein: SVIQGSYGYT

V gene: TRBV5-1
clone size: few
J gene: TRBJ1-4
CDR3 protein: ASSLYGTGDEKLF

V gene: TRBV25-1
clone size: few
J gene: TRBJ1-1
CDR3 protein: ASSRRGLRDTEAF

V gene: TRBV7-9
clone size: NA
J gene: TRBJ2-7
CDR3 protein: ASSETYEQY

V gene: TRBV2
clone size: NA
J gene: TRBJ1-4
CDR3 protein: ASTSTGQGGEKLF

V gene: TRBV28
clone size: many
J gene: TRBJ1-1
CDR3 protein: ASRSFRGGTEAF

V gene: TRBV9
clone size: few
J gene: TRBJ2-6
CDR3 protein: ASSHYGTGANVLT

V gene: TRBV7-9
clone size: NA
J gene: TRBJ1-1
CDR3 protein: ASSAGRRMNTEAF

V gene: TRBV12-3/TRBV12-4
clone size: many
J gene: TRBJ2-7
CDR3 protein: ASNTGQPNYEQY

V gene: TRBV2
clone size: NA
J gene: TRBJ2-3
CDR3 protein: ASAAGDTQY

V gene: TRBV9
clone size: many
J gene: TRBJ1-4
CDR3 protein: ASSPQDLSNEKLF

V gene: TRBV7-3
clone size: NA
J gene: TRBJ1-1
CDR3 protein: ASSLIIRQRNTEAF

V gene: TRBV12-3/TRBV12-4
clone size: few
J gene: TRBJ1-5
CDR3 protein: ASRPPGGSDQPQH

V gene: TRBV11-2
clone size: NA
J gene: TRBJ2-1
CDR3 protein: ASSPRGGNYNEQF

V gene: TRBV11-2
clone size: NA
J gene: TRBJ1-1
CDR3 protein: ASSPTGDPDTEAF

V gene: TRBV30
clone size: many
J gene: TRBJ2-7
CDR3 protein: AWSLTGTSGYEQY

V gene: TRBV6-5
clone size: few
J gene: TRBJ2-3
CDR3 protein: ASSYVAGATQY

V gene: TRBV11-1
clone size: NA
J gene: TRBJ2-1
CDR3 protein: ASSSLRDEQF

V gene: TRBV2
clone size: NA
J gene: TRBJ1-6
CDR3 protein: ASRTRTPENSPLH

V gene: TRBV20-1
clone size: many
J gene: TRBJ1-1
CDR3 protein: SAPAGAKGVNTEAF

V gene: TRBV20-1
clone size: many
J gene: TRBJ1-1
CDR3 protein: SASQDMNTEAF

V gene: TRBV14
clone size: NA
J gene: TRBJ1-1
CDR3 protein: ASSQFGGNTEAF

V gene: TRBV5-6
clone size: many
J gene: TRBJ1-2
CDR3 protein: ASSSGQIYGYT

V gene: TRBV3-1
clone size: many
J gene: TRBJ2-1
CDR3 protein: ASSHRLAGEDEQF

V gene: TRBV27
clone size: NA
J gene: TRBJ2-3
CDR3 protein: ASRDGSPDTQY

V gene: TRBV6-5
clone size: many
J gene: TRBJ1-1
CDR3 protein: ASSPNFGTANTEAF

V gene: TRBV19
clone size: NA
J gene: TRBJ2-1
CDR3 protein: ASSIFQGAVNEQF